This TCR beta chain was documented in a study of patients and donors after allogeneic stem cell transplantation. This CDR3 is built from 15 residues. V was clipped by 5 bases and J by 2 bases, with 15 bases between them. Germline V CDR1 and CDR2: PRHDT, FYEKMQ (reference sequence). This clonotype was counted only a few times. From the RT-PCR reads, TCRdb called clonotypes with MiXCR, one entry per CDR3 protein. Of about 960,000 distinct CDR3 sequences in the sample, about 20% were seen once. Input material: blood, either unsorted or a sorted T cell fraction (not recorded which). This TCR was recovered from a human donor who was either an allogeneic HSCT recipient or a stem cell or donor lymphocyte infusion donor (not recorded which). It is not recorded whose cells these are; they may come from a transplant donor. The V call is TRBV13, the J call TRBJ1-1; D possibly corresponds to TRBD1 (6 bases). This CDR3 reads CASSPPGGGNTEAFF. The CDR3 coding sequence is TGTGCCAGCAGCCCCCCCGGAGGGGGTAACACTGAAGCTTTCTTT.